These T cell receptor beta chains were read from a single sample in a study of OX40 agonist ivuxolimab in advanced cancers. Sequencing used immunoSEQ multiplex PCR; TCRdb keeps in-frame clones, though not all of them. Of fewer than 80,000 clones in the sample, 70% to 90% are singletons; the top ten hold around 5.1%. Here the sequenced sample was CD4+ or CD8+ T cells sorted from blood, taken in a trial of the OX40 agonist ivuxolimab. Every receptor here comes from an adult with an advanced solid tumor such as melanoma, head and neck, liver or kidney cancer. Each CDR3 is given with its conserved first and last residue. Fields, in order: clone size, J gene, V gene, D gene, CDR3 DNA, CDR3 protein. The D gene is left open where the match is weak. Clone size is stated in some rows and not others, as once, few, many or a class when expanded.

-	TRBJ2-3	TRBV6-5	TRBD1	TGTGCCAGCAAAGGGGGACAGGGTGCAGATACGCAGTATTTT	CASKGGQGADTQYF
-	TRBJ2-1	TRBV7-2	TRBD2	TGTGCCAGCAGCCCCCGGACTAGCGGGATCCTTGGGAGTGAGCAGTTCTTC	CASSPRTSGILGSEQFF
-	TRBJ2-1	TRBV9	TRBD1	TGTGCCAGCAGCGCTGGACAGGGAAGGTACAATGAGCAGTTCTTC	CASSAGQGRYNEQFF
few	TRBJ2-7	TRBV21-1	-	TGTGCCAGCACCGCGACTAGCGGGAGGGCCAAGTCCTACGAGCAGTACTTC	CASTATSGRAKSYEQYF
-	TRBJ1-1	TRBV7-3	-	TGTGCCAGCAGCCCAGGACGGGGTGAAGCTTTCTTT	CASSPGRGEAFF
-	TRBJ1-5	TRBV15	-	TGTGCCACCAGCAGCAGCTGGGGTGGGCGAAATCAGCCCCAGCATTTT	CATSSSWGGRNQPQHF
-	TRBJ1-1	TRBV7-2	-	TGTGCCAGCAGCTTAGGCAGGAGCAACACTGAAGCTTTCTTT	CASSLGRSNTEAFF
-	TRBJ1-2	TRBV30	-	TGTGCCTGGAGTCTGGCCCTGGGCTATGGCTACACCTTC	CAWSLALGYGYTF
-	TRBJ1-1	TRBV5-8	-	TGTGCCAGCAGCCTCCGCCACCCGAACACTGAAGCTTTCTTT	CASSLRHPNTEAFF
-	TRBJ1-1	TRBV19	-	TGTGCCAGTAGTATTGGTCAGGGGATCACTGAAGCTTTCTTT	CASSIGQGITEAFF
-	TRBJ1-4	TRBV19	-	TGTGCCAGTAGTATGGACAGTTTTAATGAAAAACTGTTTTTT	CASSMDSFNEKLFF
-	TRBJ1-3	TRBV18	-	TGTGCCAGCTCACCAAAGCAGGGAGCCCTTTCGGGAAACACCATATATTTT	CASSPKQGALSGNTIYF
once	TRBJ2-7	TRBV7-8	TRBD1	TGTGCCAGCAGCTCGATGGGGGGACAGGGGACCTACTACGAGCAGTACTTC	CASSSMGGQGTYYEQYF
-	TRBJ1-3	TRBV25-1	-	TGTGCCAGCACCAAAGCTGGAAACACCATATATTTT	CASTKAGNTIYF
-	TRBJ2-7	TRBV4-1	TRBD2	TGCGCCAGCAGCCAAGGTAGCGGGAGAACCTACGAGCAGTACTTC	CASSQGSGRTYEQYF
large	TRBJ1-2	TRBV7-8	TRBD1	TGTGCCAGCAGCTTAGCGGTGGGACAGGGTAGGGATGGCTACACCTTC	CASSLAVGQGRDGYTF
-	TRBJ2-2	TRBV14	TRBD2	TGTGCCAGCAGCCCCTCCTGGCGGGGGGCCGGGGAGCTGTTTTTT	CASSPSWRGAGELFF
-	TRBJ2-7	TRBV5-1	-	TGCGCCAGCAGCCTGACGGGACCCTACGAGCAGTACTTC	CASSLTGPYEQYF
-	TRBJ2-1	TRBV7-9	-	TGTGCCAGCAGCCCCCTCCGGTCCTACAATGAGCAGTTCTTC	CASSPLRSYNEQFF
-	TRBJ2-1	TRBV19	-	TGTGCCAGTAGTTACAGTCCGAGCTCCTACAATGAGCAGTTCTTC	CASSYSPSSYNEQFF
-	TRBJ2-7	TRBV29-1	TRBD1	TGCAGCGTTGCTCCGGGACAGGTCCGCTACGAGCAGTACTTC	CSVAPGQVRYEQYF
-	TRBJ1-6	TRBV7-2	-	TGTGCCAGCAGCTTAAGGCAGCAGGGAACGATTAATTCACCCTTCCACTTT	CASSLRQQGTINSPFHF
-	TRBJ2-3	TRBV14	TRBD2	TGTGCCAGCAGCCAAATTAGCGGGAGACCCACAGATACGCAGTATTTT	CASSQISGRPTDTQYF
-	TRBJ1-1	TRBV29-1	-	TGCAGCGTTGCGGAGGCAGGATCCACTGAAGCTTTCTTT	CSVAEAGSTEAFF
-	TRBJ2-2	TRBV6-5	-	TGTGCCAGCAGATGGACTTTAACGGGCGGGGAGCTGTTTTTT	CASRWTLTGGELFF
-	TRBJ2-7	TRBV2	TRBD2	TGTGCCAGCAGTGAATGGGCTAGCGGGAATTCCTACGAGCAGTACTTC	CASSEWASGNSYEQYF
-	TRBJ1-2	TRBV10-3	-	TGTGCCATCAGCGAGACCTGGATATATGGCTACACCTTC	CAISETWIYGYTF
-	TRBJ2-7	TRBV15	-	TGTGCCACCAGCAGAGAAGGGATCAGGGGTCCCTACGAGCAGTACTTC	CATSREGIRGPYEQYF
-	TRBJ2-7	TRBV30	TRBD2	TGTGCCTGGAGTCCGACCGGGGGGGAAGCAAGGCAGTACTTC	CAWSPTGGEARQYF